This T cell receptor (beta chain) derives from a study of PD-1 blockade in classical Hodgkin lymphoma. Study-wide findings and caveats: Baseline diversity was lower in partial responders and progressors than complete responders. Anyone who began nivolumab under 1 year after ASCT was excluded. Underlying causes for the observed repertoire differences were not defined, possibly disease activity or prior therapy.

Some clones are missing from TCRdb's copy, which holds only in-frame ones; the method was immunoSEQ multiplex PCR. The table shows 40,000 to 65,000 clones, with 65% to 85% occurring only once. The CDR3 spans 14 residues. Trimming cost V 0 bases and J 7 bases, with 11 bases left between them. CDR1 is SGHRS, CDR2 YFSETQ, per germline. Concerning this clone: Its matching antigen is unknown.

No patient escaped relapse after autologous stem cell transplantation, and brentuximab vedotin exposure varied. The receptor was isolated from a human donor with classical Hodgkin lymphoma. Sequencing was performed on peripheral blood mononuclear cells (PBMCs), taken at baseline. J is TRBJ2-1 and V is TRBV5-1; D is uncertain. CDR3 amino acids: CASSLGQATNEQFF. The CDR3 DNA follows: TGCGCCAGCAGCTTGGGCCAGGCGACTAATGAGCAGTTCTTC.